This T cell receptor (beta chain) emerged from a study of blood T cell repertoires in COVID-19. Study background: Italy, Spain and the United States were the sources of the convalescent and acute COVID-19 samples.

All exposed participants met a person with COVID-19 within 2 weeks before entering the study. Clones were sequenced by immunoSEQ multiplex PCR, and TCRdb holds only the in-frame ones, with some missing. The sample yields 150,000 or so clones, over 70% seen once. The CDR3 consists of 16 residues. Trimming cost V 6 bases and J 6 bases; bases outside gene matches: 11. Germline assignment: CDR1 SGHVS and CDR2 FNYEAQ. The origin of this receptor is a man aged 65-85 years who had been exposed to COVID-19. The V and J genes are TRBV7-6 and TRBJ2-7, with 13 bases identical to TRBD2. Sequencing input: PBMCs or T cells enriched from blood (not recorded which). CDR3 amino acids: CASSPAGTSGKREQYF. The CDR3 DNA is TGTGCCAGCAGTCCCGCGGGGACTAGCGGGAAACGCGAGCAGTACTTC.